This T cell receptor (beta chain) derives from a study of control samples from healthy donors and cancer patients. TCRdb's copy holds only in-frame clones and misses some; the assay was immunoSEQ multiplex PCR. The data show around 94,000 clones, with 90% seen just once and over 3% held by the top ten. J gave up 7 bases and V 0 bases, and 5 bases lay outside the gene matches. CDR3 size: 15 residues. CDR1 is PRHDT and CDR2 is FYEKMQ in the germline V gene (reference sequence). The chain joins TRBV13 to TRBJ2-1; TRBD2 aligns across 8 bases. This sequence was found in a woman younger than 35 in good health. The specimen sequenced was blood. CDR3 region: CASSLGSSGGNEQFF. In DNA form, the CDR3 reads TGTGCCAGCAGCTTAGGATCCTCGGGAGGGAATGAGCAGTTCTTC. The full variable domain, completed using reference TRBV13 and TRBJ2-1, is AAGVIQSPRHLIKEKRETATLKCYPIPRHDTVYWYQQGPGQDPQFLISFYEKMQSDKGSIPDRFSAQQFSDYHSELNMSSLELGDSALYFCASSLGSSGGNEQFFGPGTRLTVL.